Listed below are T cell receptor beta chains from one sample, sequenced in a study of response to subunit inactivated influenza vaccine. A single record per CDR3 protein comes from TCRdb applying MiXCR to the RT-PCR reads. This table holds roughly 180,000 distinct CDR3 sequences, around 9% found once. The sample in question was non-naive T cells sorted from PBMCs, obtained on the day of vaccination. These receptor sequences come from a man between 45 and 60 years old who received an inactivated influenza vaccine. Each CDR3 is given with its conserved first and last residue. Fields, in order: J gene, D gene, clone size, V gene, CDR3 protein, CDR3 DNA. D genes are given only for firm matches. A row's size may be missing; if present it is once, few, many or a size class.

>TRBJ2-2|TRBD1|-|TRBV9
CASSVGQGTNTGELFF
TGTGCCAGCAGCGTAGGACAGGGCACAAACACCGGGGAGCTGTTTTTT
>TRBJ1-4|-|many|TRBV11-2
CASSFVRSATNEKLFF
TGTGCCAGCAGCTTTGTGCGCAGTGCAACTAATGAAAAACTGTTTTTT
>TRBJ1-1|TRBD1|-|TRBV29-1
CSVQTGSGTEAFF
TGCAGCGTCCAGACAGGGTCAGGCACTGAAGCTTTCTTT
>TRBJ2-2|-|-|TRBV5-1
CASSTQGSDTGELFF
TGCGCCAGCAGCACACAGGGTTCGGACACCGGGGAGCTGTTTTTT
>TRBJ1-2|-|many|TRBV5-1
CASSPTGRNYGYTF
TGCGCCAGCAGCCCGACCGGGCGGAACTATGGCTACACCTTC
>TRBJ1-3|-|-|TRBV6-1
CASSENLRGPGNTIYF
TGTGCCAGCAGTGAAAATCTCAGGGGCCCTGGAAACACCATATATTTT
>TRBJ2-3|TRBD2|few|TRBV7-9
CASSLSSGTADTQYF
TGTGCCAGCAGCTTATCTAGCGGGACCGCAGATACGCAGTATTTT
>TRBJ2-1|-|-|TRBV30
CAWSGTSGGRTYNEQFF
TGTGCCTGGAGTGGGACCTCTGGTGGCCGAACCTACAATGAGCAGTTCTTC
>TRBJ2-1|-|-|TRBV7-2
CASSPPPYGEQFF
TGTGCCAGCAGCCCGCCTCCGTATGGGGAGCAGTTCTTC
>TRBJ2-1|-|few|TRBV20-1
CSVPAASTHNEQFF
TGCAGTGTTCCGGCTGCTAGTACCCACAATGAGCAGTTCTTC
>TRBJ2-2|TRBD1|-|TRBV11-2
CASSLQGVLSFANTGELFF
TGTGCCAGCAGCTTACAGGGGGTACTGTCGTTCGCGAACACCGGGGAGCTGTTTTTT
>TRBJ1-2|-|-|TRBV2
CASSEFQSGYGYTF
TGTGCCAGCAGTGAATTTCAGTCAGGCTATGGCTACACCTTC
>TRBJ2-1|TRBD2|few|TRBV2
CASSERIAGEREQFF
TGTGCCAGCAGTGAGCGGATAGCGGGAGAGCGTGAGCAGTTCTTC
>TRBJ2-7|-|many|TRBV25-1
CASSESGRSYEQYF
TGTGCCAGCAGTGAATCCGGCCGCTCCTACGAGCAGTACTTC
>TRBJ2-7|TRBD1|few|TRBV4-2
CASSQTGDEQYF
TGTGCCAGCAGCCAGACAGGGGACGAGCAGTACTTC
>TRBJ1-2|TRBD1|-|TRBV30
CAWEAGGRGGYTF
TGTGCCTGGGAGGCAGGGGGACGAGGTGGCTACACCTTC
>TRBJ2-3|TRBD1|few|TRBV20-1
CSARRDRGGISTDTQYF
TGCAGTGCGCGCCGGGACAGGGGGGGGATAAGCACAGATACGCAGTATTTT
>TRBJ2-1|-|many|TRBV5-1
CASSLQGSYNEQFF
TGCGCCAGCAGCTTGCAGGGCTCCTACAATGAGCAGTTCTTC
>TRBJ2-3|-|few|TRBV3-1
CASSQPGRGNTQYF
TGTGCCAGCAGCCAACCCGGAAGGGGGAATACGCAGTATTTT
>TRBJ2-6|TRBD1|-|TRBV14
CASSQGRQGARGANVLTF
TGTGCCAGCAGCCAGGGGAGACAGGGGGCGCGTGGGGCCAACGTCCTGACTTTC
>TRBJ2-7|TRBD1|many|TRBV6-1
CASSSGRTGDEQYF
TGTGCCAGCAGCTCCGGCCGGACAGGGGACGAGCAGTACTTC
>TRBJ2-3|TRBD2|-|TRBV4-3
CASSSRLAGGDTQYF
TGCGCCAGCAGCTCTAGACTAGCGGGAGGAGATACGCAGTATTTT
>TRBJ1-1|-|-|TRBV5-5
CASSLVEFGGGGSTEAFF
TGTGCCAGCAGCTTGGTAGAATTCGGGGGAGGGGGGAGCACTGAAGCTTTCTTT
>TRBJ1-6|TRBD1|-|TRBV5-4
CASSADRERSPLHF
TGTGCCAGCAGCGCGGACAGGGAGCGATCACCCCTCCACTTT
>TRBJ2-5|TRBD2|-|TRBV6-1
CASKKLGAGGKETQYF
TGTGCCAGCAAAAAACTCGGAGCGGGGGGGAAAGAGACCCAGTACTTC
>TRBJ1-3|-|-|TRBV5-1
CASSLDRSSGNTIYF
TGCGCCAGCAGCTTGGACAGGAGCTCTGGAAACACCATATATTTT
>TRBJ2-5|-|-|TRBV28
CASSIKRRVETQYF
TGTGCCAGCAGTATTAAGCGCCGAGTGGAGACCCAGTACTTC
>TRBJ2-5|TRBD1|-|TRBV20-1
CSAISRGLAETQYF
TGCAGTGCTATTTCGAGGGGGCTCGCGGAGACCCAGTACTTC
>TRBJ2-1|TRBD2|-|TRBV5-1
CASSFRLAGNNEQFF
TGCGCCAGCAGCTTTCGTCTAGCGGGGAACAATGAGCAGTTCTTC
>TRBJ1-4|-|few|TRBV7-2
CASSPQQGNEKLFF
TGTGCCAGCAGCCCCCAACAGGGAAATGAAAAACTGTTTTTT
>TRBJ2-7|TRBD2|few|TRBV7-2
CASSAVAGGYEQYF
TGTGCCAGCAGCGCGGTAGCGGGGGGTTACGAGCAGTACTTC
>TRBJ1-1|-|-|TRBV6-2/TRBV6-3
CASSYTPGWNTEAFF
TGTGCCAGCAGTTACACCCCCGGGTGGAACACTGAAGCTTTCTTT
>TRBJ1-5|-|many|TRBV12-3/TRBV12-4
CASRYSNQPQHF
TGTGCCAGCAGGTATAGCAATCAGCCCCAGCATTTT
>TRBJ2-1|-|-|TRBV12-3/TRBV12-4
CASSPGGYNEQFF
TGTGCCAGCAGTCCAGGGGGGTACAATGAGCAGTTCTTC
>TRBJ2-3|-|-|TRBV6-5
CACSWADTQYF
TGTGCCTGCTCGTGGGCAGATACGCAGTATTTT
>TRBJ2-7|TRBD2|-|TRBV11-2
CASSFGASGSRPSYEQYF
TGTGCCAGCAGCTTTGGGGCTAGCGGGAGTAGGCCCTCCTACGAGCAGTACTTC
>TRBJ2-2|-|many|TRBV7-8
CASSLEPGRPEGGFF
TGTGCCAGCAGCCTAGAACCGGGCAGGCCCGAGGGGGGGTTTTTT
>TRBJ2-7|TRBD1|many|TRBV4-3
CASSQPGQGADEQYF
TGCGCCAGCAGCCAGCCGGGACAGGGGGCCGACGAGCAGTACTTC
>TRBJ2-5|-|many|TRBV6-2/TRBV6-3
CASSYFRGRETQYF
TGTGCCAGCAGTTACTTTCGGGGGCGAGAGACCCAGTACTTC
>TRBJ1-6|TRBD1|many|TRBV4-3
CASSQGGQTNSPLHF
TGCGCCAGCAGCCAAGGGGGACAGACTAATTCACCCCTCCACTTT
>TRBJ2-5|TRBD2|few|TRBV5-1
CASSLGASGAQETQYF
TGCGCCAGCAGCTTGGGGGCTAGCGGGGCCCAAGAGACCCAGTACTTC
>TRBJ2-7|TRBD2|many|TRBV12-3/TRBV12-4
CASSRLAGNYEQYF
TGTGCCAGCAGCAGACTAGCGGGAAACTACGAGCAGTACTTC
>TRBJ2-1|TRBD1|many|TRBV5-1
CASSFTGQEYNEQFF
TGCGCCAGCAGCTTCACGGGACAGGAGTACAATGAGCAGTTCTTC
>TRBJ2-1|-|few|TRBV6-1
CASTLDWNNEQFF
TGTGCCAGCACTCTTGACTGGAACAATGAGCAGTTCTTC
>TRBJ1-2|-|many|TRBV19
CASGQYNYGYTF
TGTGCCAGTGGACAGTACAACTATGGCTACACCTTC
>TRBJ1-2|-|few|TRBV20-1
CSAGGLAYGYTF
TGCAGTGCTGGGGGACTCGCCTATGGCTACACCTTC
>TRBJ2-3|-|once|TRBV7-3
CASSLSPGLGWKDTQYF
TGTGCCAGCAGCTTATCGCCGGGTCTCGGGTGGAAAGATACGCAGTATTTT
>TRBJ1-2|TRBD1|-|TRBV18
CASSPVTGTGNYGYTF
TGTGCCAGCTCACCCGTGACCGGGACAGGGAATTATGGCTACACCTTC
>TRBJ1-1|-|few|TRBV14
CASSQEISRGKAFF
TGTGCCAGCAGCCAAGAAATCAGCCGGGGTAAAGCTTTCTTT
>TRBJ2-1|TRBD1|-|TRBV6-2/TRBV6-3
CASSYEPGQGINKQFF
TGTGCCAGCAGTTACGAGCCGGGACAGGGTATTAATAAGCAGTTCTTC
>TRBJ2-3|TRBD1|few|TRBV28
CASSSYRGLSTDTQYF
TGTGCCAGCAGTTCCTACAGGGGTTTGAGCACAGATACGCAGTATTTT
>TRBJ2-1|-|-|TRBV3-1
CASSQVYAFQFF
TGTGCCAGCAGCCAAGTGTATGCTTTTCAGTTCTTC